The source of this T cell receptor beta chain is a study of blood T cell repertoires in COVID-19. Sequenced by immunoSEQ multiplex PCR; TCRdb stores in-frame clones only, minus some. Counted here are about 170,000 clones, approximately 82% occurring once; the ten biggest clones make up 8% to 11%. The CDR3 is 15 residues long. The germline gives CDR1 MDHEN, CDR2 SYDVKM. Trimming stripped 6 bases from V and 6 bases from J, with 21 bases between. J is TRBJ2-7 and V is TRBV28; tentative D call: TRBD2 (6 bases). Sequencing was done on a sample of peripheral blood. The sequence came from a woman aged 80 or over with active or convalescent COVID-19. CDR3 coding DNA: TGTGCCAGCAGCCTCGGTGGAGGGGCGCCCCGCGAGCAGTACTTC. This gives the protein CASSLGGGAPREQYF.